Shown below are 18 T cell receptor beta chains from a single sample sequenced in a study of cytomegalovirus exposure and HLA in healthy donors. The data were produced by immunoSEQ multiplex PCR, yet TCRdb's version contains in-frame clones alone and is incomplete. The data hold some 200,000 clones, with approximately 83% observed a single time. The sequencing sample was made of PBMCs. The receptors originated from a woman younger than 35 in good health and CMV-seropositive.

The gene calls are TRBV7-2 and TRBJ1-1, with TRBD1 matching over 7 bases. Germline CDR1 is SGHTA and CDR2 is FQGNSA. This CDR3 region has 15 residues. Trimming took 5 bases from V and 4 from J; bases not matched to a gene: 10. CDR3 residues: CASSPAWRGRTEAFF. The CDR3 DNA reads TGTGCCAGCAGCCCGGCGTGGAGGGGGCGCACTGAAGCTTTCTTT.

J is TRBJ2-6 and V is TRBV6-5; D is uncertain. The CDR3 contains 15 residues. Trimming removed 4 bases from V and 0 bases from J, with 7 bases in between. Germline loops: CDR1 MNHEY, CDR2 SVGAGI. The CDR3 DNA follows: TGTGCCAGCAGTTTTCAGATCTCTGGGGCCAACGTCCTGACTTTC. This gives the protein CASSFQISGANVLTF.

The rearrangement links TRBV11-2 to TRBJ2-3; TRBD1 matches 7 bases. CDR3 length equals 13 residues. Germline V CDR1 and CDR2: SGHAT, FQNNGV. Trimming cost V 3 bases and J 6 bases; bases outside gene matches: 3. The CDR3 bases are TGTGCCAGCAGCTTGAGGGGGCAGGATACGCAGTATTTT. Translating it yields CASSLRGQDTQYF. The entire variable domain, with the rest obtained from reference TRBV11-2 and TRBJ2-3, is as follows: EAGVAQSPRYKIIEKRQSVAFWCNPISGHATLYWYQQILGQGPKLLIQFQNNGVVDDSQLPKDRFSAERLKGVDSTLKIQPAKLEDSAVYLCASSLRGQDTQYFGPGTRLTVL.

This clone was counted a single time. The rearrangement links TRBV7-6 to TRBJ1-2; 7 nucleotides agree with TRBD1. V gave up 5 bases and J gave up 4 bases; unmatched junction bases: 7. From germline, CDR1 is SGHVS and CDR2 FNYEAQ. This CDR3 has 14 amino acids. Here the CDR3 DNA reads TGTGCCAGCAGCCTAACGACAGGGAGCTATGGCTACACCTTC. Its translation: CASSLTTGSYGYTF.

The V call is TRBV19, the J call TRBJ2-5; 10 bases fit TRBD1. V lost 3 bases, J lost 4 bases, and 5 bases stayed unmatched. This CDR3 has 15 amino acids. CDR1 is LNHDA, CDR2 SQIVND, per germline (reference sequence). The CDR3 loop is CASSMTDRGRETQYF. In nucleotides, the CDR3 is TGTGCCAGTAGTATGACGGACAGGGGGAGAGAGACCCAGTACTTC.

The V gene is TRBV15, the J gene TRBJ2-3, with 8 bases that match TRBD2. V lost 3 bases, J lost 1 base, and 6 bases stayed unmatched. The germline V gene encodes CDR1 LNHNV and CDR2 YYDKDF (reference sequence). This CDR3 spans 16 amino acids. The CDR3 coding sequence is TGTGCCACCAGCAGCGAGTTGCGGGGGGGCACAGATACGCAGTATTTT. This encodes CATSSELRGGTDTQYF.

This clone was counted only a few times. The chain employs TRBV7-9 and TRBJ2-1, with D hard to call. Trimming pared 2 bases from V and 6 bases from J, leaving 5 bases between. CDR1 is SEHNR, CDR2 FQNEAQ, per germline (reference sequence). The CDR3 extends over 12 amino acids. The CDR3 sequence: CASSLQVNEQFF. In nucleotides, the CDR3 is TGTGCCAGCAGCTTACAGGTCAATGAGCAGTTCTTC.

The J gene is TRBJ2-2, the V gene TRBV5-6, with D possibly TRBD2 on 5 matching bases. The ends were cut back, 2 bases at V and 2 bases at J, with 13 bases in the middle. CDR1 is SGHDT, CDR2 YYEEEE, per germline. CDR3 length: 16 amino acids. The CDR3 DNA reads TGTGCCAGCAGCTTTCAAAGCGGATCTAACACCGGGGAGCTGTTTTTT. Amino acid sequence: CASSFQSGSNTGELFF.

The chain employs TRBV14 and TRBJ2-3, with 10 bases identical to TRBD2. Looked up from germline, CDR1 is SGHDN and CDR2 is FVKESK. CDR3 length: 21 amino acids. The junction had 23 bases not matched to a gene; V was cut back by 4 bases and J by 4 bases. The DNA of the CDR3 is TGTGCCAGCAGCCGCAAGCTCAGCGGGGGGGCTTATATGTATGAAGCAGATACGCAGTATTTT. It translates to CASSRKLSGGAYMYEADTQYF.

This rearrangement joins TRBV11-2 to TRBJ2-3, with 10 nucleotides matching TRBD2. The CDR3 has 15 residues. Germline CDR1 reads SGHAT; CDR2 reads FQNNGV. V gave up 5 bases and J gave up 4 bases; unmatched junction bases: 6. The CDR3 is CASSPSGGPSDTQYF. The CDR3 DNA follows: TGTGCCAGCAGCCCTAGCGGGGGCCCCTCAGATACGCAGTATTTT.

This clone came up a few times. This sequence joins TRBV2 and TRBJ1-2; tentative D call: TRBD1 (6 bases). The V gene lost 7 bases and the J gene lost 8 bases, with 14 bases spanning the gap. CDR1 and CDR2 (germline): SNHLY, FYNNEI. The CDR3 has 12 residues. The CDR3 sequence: CASTLAGQGYTF. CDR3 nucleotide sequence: TGTGCCAGCACCCTAGCCGGACAGGGCTACACCTTC.

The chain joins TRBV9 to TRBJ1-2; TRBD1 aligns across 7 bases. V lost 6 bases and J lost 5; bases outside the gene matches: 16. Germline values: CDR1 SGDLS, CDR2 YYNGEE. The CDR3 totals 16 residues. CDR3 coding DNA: TGTGCCAGCAACGTCCGAACGGAGACAGGGAGGTATGGCTACACCTTC. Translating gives CASNVRTETGRYGYTF.

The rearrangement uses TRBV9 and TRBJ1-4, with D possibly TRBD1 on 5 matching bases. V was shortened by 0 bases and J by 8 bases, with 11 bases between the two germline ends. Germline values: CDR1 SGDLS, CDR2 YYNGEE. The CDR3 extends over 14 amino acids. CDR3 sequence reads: CASSVGQLSEKLFF. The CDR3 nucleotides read TGTGCCAGCAGCGTAGGACAGCTCTCCGAAAAACTGTTTTTT.

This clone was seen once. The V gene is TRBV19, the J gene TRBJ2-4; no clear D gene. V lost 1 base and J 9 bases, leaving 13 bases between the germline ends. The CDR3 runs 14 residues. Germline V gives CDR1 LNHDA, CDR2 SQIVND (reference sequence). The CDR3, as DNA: TGTGCCAGTAGTATAGTTGAGAGGAACACCATTCAGTACTTC. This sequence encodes CASSIVERNTIQYF.

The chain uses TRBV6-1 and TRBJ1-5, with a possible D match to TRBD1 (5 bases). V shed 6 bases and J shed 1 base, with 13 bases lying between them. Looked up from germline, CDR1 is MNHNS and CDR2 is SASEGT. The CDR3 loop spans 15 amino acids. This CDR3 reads CASSLDRTSNQPQHF. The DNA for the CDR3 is TGTGCCAGCAGCCTAGACAGAACCAGCAATCAGCCCCAGCATTTT.

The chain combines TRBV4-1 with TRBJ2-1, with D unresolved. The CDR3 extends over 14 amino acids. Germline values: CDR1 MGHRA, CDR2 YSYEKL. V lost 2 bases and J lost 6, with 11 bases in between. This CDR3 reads CASSQFAGPNEQFF. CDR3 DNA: TGCGCCAGCAGCCAATTCGCAGGCCCCAATGAGCAGTTCTTC.

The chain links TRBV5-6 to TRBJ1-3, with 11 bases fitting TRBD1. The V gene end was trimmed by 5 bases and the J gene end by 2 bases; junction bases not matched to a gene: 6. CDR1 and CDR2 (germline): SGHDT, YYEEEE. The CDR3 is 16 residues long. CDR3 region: CASRPGTGGAGNTIYF. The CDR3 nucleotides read TGTGCCAGCAGGCCCGGGACAGGGGGTGCTGGAAACACCATATATTTT.

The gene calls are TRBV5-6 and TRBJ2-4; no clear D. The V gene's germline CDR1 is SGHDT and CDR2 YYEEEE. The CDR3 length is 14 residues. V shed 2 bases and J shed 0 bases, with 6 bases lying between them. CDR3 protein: CASSFRIAKNIQYF. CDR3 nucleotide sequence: TGTGCCAGCAGCTTCAGGATAGCCAAAAACATTCAGTACTTC.